The text below deals with one TCR beta chain. Its antigen is still unknown. This record comes from a study of graft-versus-host responses after intestinal transplantation. Study background: In this cohort, recipients had multivisceral, liver-intestinal, or isolated intestinal transplants. Recipients across the board were started on anti-thymocyte globulin induction, then kept on tacrolimus and steroids for approximately three years. Study results and caveats: Analysis identified GvH clones in recipient marrow, with some appearing first in ileum or blood. Early post-transplant falls in HvG clones accompanied the peak levels of circulating GvH clones.

Data came from immunoSEQ multiplex PCR; TCRdb stores just in-frame clones and leaves some out. This sample yields 96,000 or so clones, of which roughly 92% are seen a single time; approximately 0.17% belongs to the top ten. In germline, CDR1 is MGHRA, CDR2 YSYEKL. With 0 bases removed from V and 4 bases from J, the gap between germline ends came to 15 bases. This CDR3 region has 16 residues. This chain uses TRBV4-1 with TRBJ1-1; no firm D call. Sequenced here: unstimulated CD4+ T cells sorted from spleen or lymph node cells, sampled before intestinal transplant. This receptor was taken from a human donor who received an intestinal transplant. This chain's CDR3 is CASSQENAGSGTEAFF. CDR3 sequence (DNA): TGCGCCAGCAGCCAAGAAAATGCTGGGTCGGGCACTGAAGCTTTCTTT.